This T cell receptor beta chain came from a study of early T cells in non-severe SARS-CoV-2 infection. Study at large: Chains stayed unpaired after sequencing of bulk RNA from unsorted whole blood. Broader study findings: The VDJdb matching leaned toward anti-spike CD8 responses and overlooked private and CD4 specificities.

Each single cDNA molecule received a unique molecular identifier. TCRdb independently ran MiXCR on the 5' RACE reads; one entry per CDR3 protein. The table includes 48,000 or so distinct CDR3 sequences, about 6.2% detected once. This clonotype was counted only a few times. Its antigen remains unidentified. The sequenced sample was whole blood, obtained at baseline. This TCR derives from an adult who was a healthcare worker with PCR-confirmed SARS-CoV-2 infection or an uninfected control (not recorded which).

The CDR3 reads CASKGGYSSYEQYF. The CDR3, as DNA: TGTGCCAGCAAGGGGGGTTATAGCTCCTACGAGCAGTACTTC. This chain connects TRBV6-1 to TRBJ2-7; tentatively, D is TRBD1 or TRBD2 (6 bases each). The CDR3 runs 14 residues. CDR1 and CDR2 (germline): MNHNS, SASEGT. V was trimmed by 7 bases and J by 0 bases, leaving 13 bases between them.